This T cell receptor (beta chain) was observed in a study of PD-L1 blockade in urothelial cancer. Germline values: CDR1 MNHGY, CDR2 SAAAGT. This CDR3 has 17 amino acids. V was shortened by 0 bases and J by 3 bases, with 18 bases between the two germline ends. Sequenced by immunoSEQ multiplex PCR; TCRdb stores in-frame clones only, minus some. Among 500 or so clones listed, over 30% were seen once. The chain uses TRBV6-8 and TRBJ2-7; a weak D match, TRBD1 (6 bases). The sample consisted of tumor tissue, taken before atezolizumab (anti-PD-L1) treatment. The source is a woman between 65 and 79 years old with urothelial cancer. The CDR3 nucleotides are TGTGCCAGCAGTTACTCGACCCAGGGGTCCAAAAACTACGAGCAGTACTTC. It is translated as CASSYSTQGSKNYEQYF.